The T cell receptor beta chain described here comes from a study of blood T cell repertoires in COVID-19. In the study overall: Collection of acute and convalescent COVID-19 samples took place in the United States, Italy and Spain. Sources were T cells, B-cell-depleted T cells, or PBMCs; the material itself was cDNA or gDNA.

In the original processing: Counts of nucleated cells, estimated from reference gene primer amplification, were obtained. Data came from immunoSEQ multiplex PCR; TCRdb stores just in-frame clones and leaves some out. The D gene and trimming were derived from the DNA, and the V and J assignments and clone size from that table. The sample shows around 70,000 clones, around 87% of them seen only once. Looked up from germline, CDR1 is SGHNT and CDR2 is YENEEA. Trimming removed 4 bases from V and 1 base from J, with 15 bases in between. The CDR3 is 16 amino acids. The chain links TRBV11-3 to TRBJ2-3, with D possibly matching TRBD2 (6 bases). Material for sequencing was peripheral blood. The receptor comes from a woman aged 80 or over with active or convalescent COVID-19. Here the CDR3 reads CASSSMTRPGTDTQYF. CDR3 coding DNA: TGTGCCAGCAGCTCTATGACTAGACCTGGCACAGATACGCAGTATTTT.